This TCR beta chain comes out of a study of blood T cell repertoires in COVID-19. Study context: Collection of acute and convalescent COVID-19 samples took place in the United States, Italy and Spain.

J was trimmed by 2 bases and V by 3 bases; bases with no gene match: 1. CDR3 length equals 14 residues. From germline, CDR1 is SGHNT and CDR2 YYREEE (reference sequence). Repertoires were generated with immunoSEQ multiplex PCR, while TCRdb's copy carries only in-frame clones and drops some. The sample gives hundreds of thousands of clones, 89% of which show up once; 0.75% to 0.9% is in the top ten. Patients in Seattle were enrolled during active infection, then followed longitudinally. The sequenced sample consisted of peripheral blood. V is TRBV5-4 and J is TRBJ2-2, with 7 bases aligning to TRBD2. The receptor was isolated from a man in his late teens or twenties with COVID-19, enrolled during active disease. The DNA of the CDR3 is TGTGCCAGCAGCTGGGGACTAAACACCGGGGAGCTGTTTTTT. It yields the protein CASSWGLNTGELFF.